The following is a TCR beta chain sequence with its context. Here immunoSEQ multiplex PCR was the method, and the copy in TCRdb shows in-frame clones only, minus some. The sample carries around 230,000 clones, roughly 83% recorded once. CDR1 and CDR2 from the germline V gene are SQVTM and ANQGSEA. This CDR3 has 14 amino acids. The J segment lost 8 bases and the V segment lost 2 bases, leaving 9 bases of the junction unmatched. The entry originates in a study of blood T cell repertoires in COVID-19. Study as a whole: Sample material is recorded as cDNA or gDNA derived from T cells, B-cell-depleted T cells, or PBMCs.

Sequencing input: peripheral blood. The receptor comes from a man aged 40-49 years with acute or convalescent COVID-19. The chain employs TRBV29-1 and TRBJ1-2, with TRBD1 matching 9 bases. In DNA form, the CDR3 reads TGCAGCGTTGAAAAGGCCGGGACAGGGAACGGCTACACCTTC. It encodes CSVEKAGTGNGYTF.